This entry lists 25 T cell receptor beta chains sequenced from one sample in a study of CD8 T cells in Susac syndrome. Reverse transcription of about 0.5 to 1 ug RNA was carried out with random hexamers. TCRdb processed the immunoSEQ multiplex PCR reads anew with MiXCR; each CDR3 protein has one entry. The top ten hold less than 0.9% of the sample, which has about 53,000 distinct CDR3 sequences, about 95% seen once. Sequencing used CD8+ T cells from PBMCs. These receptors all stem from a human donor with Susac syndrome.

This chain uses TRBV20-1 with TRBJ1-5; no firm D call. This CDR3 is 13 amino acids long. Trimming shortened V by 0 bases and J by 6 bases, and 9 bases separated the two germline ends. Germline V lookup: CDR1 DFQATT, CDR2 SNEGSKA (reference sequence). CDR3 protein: CSARDLGSQPQHF. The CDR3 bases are TGCAGTGCTAGAGATCTTGGAAGTCAGCCCCAGCATTTT.

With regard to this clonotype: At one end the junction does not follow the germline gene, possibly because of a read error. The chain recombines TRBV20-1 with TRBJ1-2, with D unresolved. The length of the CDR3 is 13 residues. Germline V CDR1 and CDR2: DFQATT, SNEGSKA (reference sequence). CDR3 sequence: CSARGETNYGYTF. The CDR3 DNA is TGCAGTGCCAGAGGCGAGACTAACTATGGCTACACCTTC.

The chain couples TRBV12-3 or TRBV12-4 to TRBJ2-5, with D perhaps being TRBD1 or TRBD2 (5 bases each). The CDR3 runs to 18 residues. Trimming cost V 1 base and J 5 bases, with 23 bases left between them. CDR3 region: CASSLGRGPVLSLETQYF. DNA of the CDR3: TGTGCCAGCAGTTTAGGCCGGGGCCCGGTCTTGAGCCTGGAGACCCAGTACTTC.

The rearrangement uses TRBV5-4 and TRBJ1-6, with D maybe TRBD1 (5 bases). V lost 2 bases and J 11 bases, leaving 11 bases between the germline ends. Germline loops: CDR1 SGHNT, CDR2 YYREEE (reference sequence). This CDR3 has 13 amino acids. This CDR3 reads CASSFSGGAPLHF. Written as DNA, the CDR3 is TGTGCCAGCAGCTTTTCGGGGGGGGCACCCCTCCACTTT.

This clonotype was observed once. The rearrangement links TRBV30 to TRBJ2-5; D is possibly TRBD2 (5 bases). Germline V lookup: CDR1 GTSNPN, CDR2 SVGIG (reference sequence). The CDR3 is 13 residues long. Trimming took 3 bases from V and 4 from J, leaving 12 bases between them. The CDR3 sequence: CAWRWSRGETQYF. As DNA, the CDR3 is TGTGCCTGGAGGTGGAGCCGGGGAGAGACCCAGTACTTC.

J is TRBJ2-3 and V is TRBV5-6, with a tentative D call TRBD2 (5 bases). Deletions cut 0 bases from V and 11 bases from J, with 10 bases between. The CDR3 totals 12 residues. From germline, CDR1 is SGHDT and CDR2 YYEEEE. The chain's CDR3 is CASSLELDLQYF. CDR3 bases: TGTGCCAGCAGCTTGGAACTAGACCTGCAGTATTTT.

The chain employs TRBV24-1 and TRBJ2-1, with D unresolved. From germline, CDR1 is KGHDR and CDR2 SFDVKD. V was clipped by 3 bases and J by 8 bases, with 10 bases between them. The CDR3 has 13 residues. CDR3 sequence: CATSDLGFDEQFF. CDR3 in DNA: TGTGCCACCAGTGATCTCGGGTTCGATGAGCAGTTCTTC.

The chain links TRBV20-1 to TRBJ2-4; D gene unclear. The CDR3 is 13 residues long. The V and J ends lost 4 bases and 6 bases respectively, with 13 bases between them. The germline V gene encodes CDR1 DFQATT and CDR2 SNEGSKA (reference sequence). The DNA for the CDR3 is TGCAGTGCTACGTTTCCGAACGTAAACATTCAGTACTTC. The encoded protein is CSATFPNVNIQYF.

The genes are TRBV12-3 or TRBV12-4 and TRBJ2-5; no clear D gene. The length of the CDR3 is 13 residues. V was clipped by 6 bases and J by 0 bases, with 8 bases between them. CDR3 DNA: TGTGCCAGCAGCCCCTCCAACCAAGAGACCCAGTACTTC. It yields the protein CASSPSNQETQYF.

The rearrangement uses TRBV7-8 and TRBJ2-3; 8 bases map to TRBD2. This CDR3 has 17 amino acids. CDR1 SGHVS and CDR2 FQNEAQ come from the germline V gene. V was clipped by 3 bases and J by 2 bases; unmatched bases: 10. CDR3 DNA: TGTGCCAGCAGCTTGCGAGCGGGGGCTATGCACACAGATACGCAGTATTTT. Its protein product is CASSLRAGAMHTDTQYF. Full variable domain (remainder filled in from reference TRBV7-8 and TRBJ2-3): GAGVSQSPRYKVAKRGQDVALRCDPISGHVSLFWYQQALGQGPEFLTYFQNEAQLDKSGLPSDRFFAERPEGSVSTLKIQRTQQEDSAVYLCASSLRAGAMHTDTQYFGPGTRLTVL.

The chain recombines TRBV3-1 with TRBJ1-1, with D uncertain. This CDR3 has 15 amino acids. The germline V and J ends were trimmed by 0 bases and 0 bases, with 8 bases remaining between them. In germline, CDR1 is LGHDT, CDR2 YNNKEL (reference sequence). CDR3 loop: CASSQDLLMNTEAFF. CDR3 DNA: TGTGCCAGCAGCCAAGACTTGCTAATGAACACTGAAGCTTTCTTT.

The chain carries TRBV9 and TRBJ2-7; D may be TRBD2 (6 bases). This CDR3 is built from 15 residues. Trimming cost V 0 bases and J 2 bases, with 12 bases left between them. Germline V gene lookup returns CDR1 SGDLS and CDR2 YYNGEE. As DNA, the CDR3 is TGTGCCAGCAGCGTAGCGGGAACTAGCACCTACGAGCAGTACTTC. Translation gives CASSVAGTSTYEQYF.

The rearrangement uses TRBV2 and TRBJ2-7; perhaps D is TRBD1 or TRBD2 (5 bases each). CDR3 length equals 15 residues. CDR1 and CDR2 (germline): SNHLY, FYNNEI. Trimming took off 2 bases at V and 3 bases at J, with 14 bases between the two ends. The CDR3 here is CASSELIGTNYEQYF. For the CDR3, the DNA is TGTGCCAGCAGTGAACTGATAGGGACCAACTACGAGCAGTACTTC. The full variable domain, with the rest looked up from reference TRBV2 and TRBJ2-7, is EPEVTQTPSHQVTQMGQEVILRCVPISNHLYFYWYRQILGQKVEFLVSFYNNEISEKSEIFDDQFSVERPDGSNFTLKIRSTKLEDSAMYFCASSELIGTNYEQYFGPGTRLTVT.

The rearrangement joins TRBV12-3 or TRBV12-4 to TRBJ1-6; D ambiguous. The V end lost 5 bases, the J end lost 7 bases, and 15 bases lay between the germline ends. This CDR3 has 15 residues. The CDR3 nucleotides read TGTGCCAGCAGTCCCCCTACCAGTTCGAATTCACCCCTCCACTTT. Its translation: CASSPPTSSNSPLHF.

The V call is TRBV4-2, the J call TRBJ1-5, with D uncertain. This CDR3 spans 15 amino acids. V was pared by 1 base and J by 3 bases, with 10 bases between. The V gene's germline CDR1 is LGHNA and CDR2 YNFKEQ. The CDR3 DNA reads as TGTGCCAGCAGCCAAGGGGGTGTGGACAATCAGCCCCAGCATTTT. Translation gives CASSQGGVDNQPQHF.

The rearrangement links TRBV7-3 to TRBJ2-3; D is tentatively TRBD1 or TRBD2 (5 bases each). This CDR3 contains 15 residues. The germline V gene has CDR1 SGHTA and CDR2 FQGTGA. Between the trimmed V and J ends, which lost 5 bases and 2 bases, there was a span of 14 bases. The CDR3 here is CASSLLRDDTDTQYF. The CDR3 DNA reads TGTGCCAGCAGCCTACTCCGGGACGACACAGATACGCAGTATTTT.

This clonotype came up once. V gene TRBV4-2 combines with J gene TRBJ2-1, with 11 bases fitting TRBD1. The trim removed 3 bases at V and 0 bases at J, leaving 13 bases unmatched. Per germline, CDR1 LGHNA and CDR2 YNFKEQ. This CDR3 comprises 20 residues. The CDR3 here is CASSHHEDRGRICSYNEQFF. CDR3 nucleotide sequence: TGTGCCAGCAGCCACCATGAGGACAGGGGGCGTATCTGCTCCTACAATGAGCAGTTCTTC.

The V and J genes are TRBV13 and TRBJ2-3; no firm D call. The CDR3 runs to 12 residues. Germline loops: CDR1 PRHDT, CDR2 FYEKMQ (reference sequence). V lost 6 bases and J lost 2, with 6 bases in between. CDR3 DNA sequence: TGTGCCAGCAGGGACCTCACAGATACGCAGTATTTT. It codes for CASRDLTDTQYF.

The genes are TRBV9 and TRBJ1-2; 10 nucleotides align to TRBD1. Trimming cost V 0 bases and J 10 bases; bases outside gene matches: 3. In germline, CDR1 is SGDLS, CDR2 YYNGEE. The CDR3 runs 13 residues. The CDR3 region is CASSVVTGGDYTF. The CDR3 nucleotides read TGTGCCAGCAGCGTAGTGACAGGGGGCGACTACACCTTC.

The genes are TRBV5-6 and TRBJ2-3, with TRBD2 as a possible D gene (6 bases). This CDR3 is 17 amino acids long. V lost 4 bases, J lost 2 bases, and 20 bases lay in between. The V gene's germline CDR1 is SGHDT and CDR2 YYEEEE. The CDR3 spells CASSGLELAATTDTQYF. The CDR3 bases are TGTGCCAGCAGCGGTTTAGAGTTAGCGGCAACCACAGATACGCAGTATTTT.

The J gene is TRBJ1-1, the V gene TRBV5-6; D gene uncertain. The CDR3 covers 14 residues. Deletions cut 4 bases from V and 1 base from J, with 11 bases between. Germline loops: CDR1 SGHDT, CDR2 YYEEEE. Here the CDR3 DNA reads TGTGCCAGCAGCGGGTATGGGTGGAACACTGAAGCTTTCTTT. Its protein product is CASSGYGWNTEAFF.

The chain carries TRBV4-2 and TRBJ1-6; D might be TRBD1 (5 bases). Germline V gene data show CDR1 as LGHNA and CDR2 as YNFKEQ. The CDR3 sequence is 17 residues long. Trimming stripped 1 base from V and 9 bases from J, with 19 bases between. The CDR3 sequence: CASSQAPTQGVGSPLHF. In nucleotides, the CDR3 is TGTGCCAGCAGCCAAGCACCAACCCAGGGCGTAGGTTCACCCCTCCACTTT.

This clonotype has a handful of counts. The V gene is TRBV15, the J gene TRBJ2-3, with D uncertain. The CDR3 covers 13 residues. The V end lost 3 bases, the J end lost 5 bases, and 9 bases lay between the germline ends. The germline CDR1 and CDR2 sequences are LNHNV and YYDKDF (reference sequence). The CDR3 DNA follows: TGTGCCACCAGCAGGCCGAGAGGAGATACGCAGTATTTT. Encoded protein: CATSRPRGDTQYF.

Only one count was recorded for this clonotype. CDR3 nucleotides: TGTGCCAGCAGTGAATTGGGTTATGGGGGCTACACCTTC. It codes for CASSELGYGGYTF. J is TRBJ1-2 and V is TRBV25-1; D is ambiguous. The CDR3 runs 13 residues. V was trimmed by 1 base and J by 8 bases, leaving 11 bases between them. Looked up from germline, CDR1 is MGHDK and CDR2 is SYGVNS.

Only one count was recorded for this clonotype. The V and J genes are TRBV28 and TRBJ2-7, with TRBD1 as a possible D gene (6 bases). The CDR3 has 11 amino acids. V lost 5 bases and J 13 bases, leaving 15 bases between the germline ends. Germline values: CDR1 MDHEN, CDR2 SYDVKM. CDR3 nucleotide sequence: TGTGCCAGCAGTCCGGGACAACGGGGTTACTTC. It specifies CASSPGQRGYF.